The 26 T cell receptor beta chains below were found in one sample sequenced in a study of identical twins. TCRdb fed the 5' RACE reads into MiXCR, producing one record per CDR3 protein. The table shows 1.5 million to 2 million distinct CDR3 sequences, with more than 30% occurring only once. Sequenced material: cord blood. Every receptor here comes from a newborn girl in good health.

The chain's CDR3 is CSASGSSNYGYTF. Written as DNA, the CDR3 is TGCAGTGCTAGTGGCTCCTCTAACTATGGCTACACCTTC. This chain links TRBV20-1 with TRBJ1-2, with D uncertain. Per germline, CDR1 DFQATT and CDR2 SNEGSKA (reference sequence). With 3 bases removed from V and 0 bases from J, the gap between germline ends came to 8 bases. The CDR3 is 13 residues long.

This chain joins TRBV4-1 and TRBJ2-7; 10 positions match TRBD2. Germline CDR1 reads MGHRA; CDR2 reads YSYEKL. V shed 1 base and J 7 bases; nucleotides not matched to a gene: 10. This CDR3 region has 16 residues. The CDR3 reads CASSQVVLAGYNEQYF. The CDR3 bases are TGCGCCAGCAGCCAAGTGGTACTAGCGGGGTACAATGAGCAGTACTTC.

This rearrangement joins TRBV2 to TRBJ2-5; 7 bases agree with TRBD1. Germline CDR1 reads SNHLY; CDR2 reads FYNNEI. V lost 3 bases, J lost 1 base, and 5 bases stayed unmatched. The CDR3 has 15 residues. The CDR3 DNA reads as TGTGCCAGCAGTGATATTCGGGACAGCCAAGAGACCCAGTACTTC. Amino acids: CASSDIRDSQETQYF.

Concerning this clonotype: This clone may be a read error of a much larger clone one base away. It is likely a read error, because the conserved phenylalanine at the end of the CDR3 is missing. The rearrangement joins TRBV29-1 to TRBJ2-5; the D gene is possibly TRBD1 (6 bases). The CDR3 runs 13 residues. V was pared by 7 bases and J by 2 bases, with 14 bases between. CDR1 is SQVTM and CDR2 is ANQGSEA in the germline V gene. In nucleotides, the CDR3 is TGCAGCGCACAGGGTTTTCGGCAAGAGACCCAGTACTAC. Protein product: CSAQGFRQETQYY.

The rearrangement uses TRBV7-9 and TRBJ2-7; D is tentatively TRBD1 or TRBD2 (5 bases each). The CDR3 is made up of 16 amino acids. Germline values: CDR1 SEHNR, CDR2 FQNEAQ (reference sequence). Trimming stripped 6 bases from V and 4 bases from J, with 22 bases between. The CDR3 DNA follows: TGTGCCAGCAGGCCGACCCAGACAGCTAGCCCTTACGAGCAGTACTTC. Translating gives CASRPTQTASPYEQYF.

Details on this clonotype: A much larger clone differs by one base, so this may be a read error. The chain joins TRBV20-1 to TRBJ2-7; D uncertain. In germline, CDR1 is DFQATT, CDR2 SNEGSKA (reference sequence). The CDR3 is 12 residues long. The CDR3 sequence: CGATRSSYEQYF. The CDR3 bases are TGCGGTGCGACCCGGTCCTCCTACGAGCAGTACTTC.

V usage is TRBV4-1 and J usage is TRBJ2-3; D remains ambiguous. The CDR3 consists of 16 residues. Germline CDR1 reads MGHRA; CDR2 reads YSYEKL. V dropped 2 bases and J dropped 0 bases, with 12 bases sitting between them. The CDR3 coding sequence is TGCGCCAGCAGCCAACCCACAGCGTCTAGCACAGATACGCAGTATTTT. It specifies CASSQPTASSTDTQYF.

The CDR3 DNA reads as TGCAGCGTCCTCAGACAGGGGGCCACCGGGGAGCTGTTTTTT. Translating it yields CSVLRQGATGELFF. This chain uses TRBV29-1 with TRBJ2-2; 10 positions agree with TRBD1. The junction had 5 bases not matched to a gene; V was cut back by 6 bases and J by 4 bases. This CDR3 is 14 amino acids long. From germline, CDR1 is SQVTM and CDR2 ANQGSEA.

CDR3 in amino acids: CASSLDLARVEQFF. In DNA form, the CDR3 reads TGTGCCAGCAGCTTAGATCTAGCTCGGGTTGAGCAGTTCTTC. J is TRBJ2-1 and V is TRBV13; TRBD2 might be the D (5 bases). The V gene's germline CDR1 is PRHDT and CDR2 FYEKMQ (reference sequence). The CDR3 covers 14 residues. Trimming cost V 1 base and J 9 bases, with 13 bases left between them. The variable domain in full, completed from reference TRBV13 and TRBJ2-1, reads AAGVIQSPRHLIKEKRETATLKCYPIPRHDTVYWYQQGPGQDPQFLISFYEKMQSDKGSIPDRFSAQQFSDYHSELNMSSLELGDSALYFCASSLDLARVEQFFGPGTRLTVL.

The sample holds a few counts of this clonotype. The CDR3 loop is CSGEGDTGELFF. In DNA form, the CDR3 reads TGCAGCGGAGAAGGGGACACCGGGGAGCTGTTTTTT. This chain links TRBV29-1 with TRBJ2-2; D may be TRBD1 (5 bases). Trimming left V 7 bases short and J 3 bases short, with 9 bases between. The CDR3 has 12 residues. CDR1 SQVTM and CDR2 ANQGSEA come from the germline V gene.

The chain employs TRBV20-1 and TRBJ2-2, with 8 bases aligning to TRBD2. Germline assignment: CDR1 DFQATT and CDR2 SNEGSKA (reference sequence). This CDR3 is built from 15 residues. V shed 1 base and J 8 bases; nucleotides not matched to a gene: 9. CDR3 loop: CSARGSIAGLGELFF. CDR3 sequence (DNA): TGCAGTGCTAGAGGTTCGATAGCGGGACTAGGGGAGCTGTTTTTT.

This chain connects TRBV12-5 to TRBJ1-1, with 7 bases fitting TRBD1. V gave up 1 base and J gave up 6 bases; unmatched junction bases: 5. The CDR3 is made up of 14 amino acids. CDR1 and CDR2 from the germline V gene are LGHNT and FRNRAP. The CDR3 protein is CASGLGQGGAEAFF. Here the CDR3 DNA reads TGTGCTAGTGGTTTGGGACAGGGTGGCGCTGAAGCTTTCTTT.

The chain has TRBV20-1 and TRBJ1-4, with D hard to call. This CDR3 has 12 amino acids. V was trimmed by 5 bases and J by 4 bases, leaving 8 bases between them. The germline CDR1 and CDR2 sequences are DFQATT and SNEGSKA (reference sequence). CDR3 protein: CSAVPFNEKLFF. The CDR3 DNA reads as TGCAGTGCTGTCCCATTTAATGAAAAACTGTTTTTT.

This clonotype was found a few times. The genes are TRBV6-6 and TRBJ2-7, with D perhaps assigned TRBD1 or TRBD2 (5 bases each). The CDR3 contains 15 residues. The germline gives CDR1 MNHNY, CDR2 SVGAGI (reference sequence). Deletions cut 2 bases from V and 5 bases from J, with 16 bases between. Written as DNA, the CDR3 is TGTGCCAGCAGTTACAGGGGAATATCCGGGGACGAGCAGTACTTC. Protein product: CASSYRGISGDEQYF.

The chain combines TRBV2 with TRBJ1-2; TRBD1 matches 9 bases. Germline V gives CDR1 SNHLY, CDR2 FYNNEI. The J segment lost 4 bases and the V segment lost 10 bases, leaving 10 bases of the junction unmatched. The length of the CDR3 is 14 residues. CDR3 nucleotide sequence: TGTGCCATCCCGGACAGGGGTTATATCTATGGCTACACCTTC. Amino acids: CAIPDRGYIYGYTF.

This chain links TRBV3-1 with TRBJ2-3; tentative D call: TRBD2 (6 bases). V lost 4 bases, J lost 2 bases, and 13 bases lay in between. CDR1 is LGHDT and CDR2 is YNNKEL in the germline V gene (reference sequence). The CDR3 sequence is 15 residues long. The CDR3 here is CASSPQRAYTDTQYF. The CDR3 coding sequence is TGTGCCAGCAGCCCCCAGCGGGCGTACACAGATACGCAGTATTTT.

This clonotype was detected ten times or more. The rearrangement links TRBV20-1 to TRBJ1-2; 9 bases match TRBD1. Germline CDR1 reads DFQATT; CDR2 reads SNEGSKA (reference sequence). The V segment lost 3 bases and the J segment 5 bases; nucleotides outside the gene matches: 4. The CDR3 totals 13 residues. The CDR3, as DNA: TGCAGTGCTAGCCGGGGACAGGGATATGGCTACACCTTC. Amino acids: CSASRGQGYGYTF.

The V gene is TRBV28, the J gene TRBJ2-5; 9 positions agree with TRBD2. Per the germline V gene, CDR1 is MDHEN and CDR2 is SYDVKM. The CDR3 runs to 16 residues. The J segment lost 11 bases and the V segment lost 1 base, leaving 14 bases of the junction unmatched. The CDR3: CASSLSLRLAGNEQYF. The DNA for the CDR3 is TGTGCCAGCAGTTTATCCCTCCGGCTAGCGGGGAATGAGCAGTACTTC.

This clonotype was recorded at least ten times. This chain joins TRBV5-1 and TRBJ2-7; 8 bases are a match to TRBD1. Germline values: CDR1 SGHRS, CDR2 YFSETQ. V lost 0 bases to trimming and J lost 0 bases; unmatched junction nucleotides: 2. This CDR3 contains 15 residues. The CDR3 coding sequence is TGCGCCAGCAGCTTGGTGGGACAGGCCTCCTACGAGCAGTACTTC. Its protein product is CASSLVGQASYEQYF.

Only a few counts were recorded for this clonotype. V usage is TRBV3-1 and J usage is TRBJ2-5, with D possibly TRBD2 on 5 matching bases. TRBJ2-7 explains the end of the DNA better; the J call may be wrong. Germline assignment: CDR1 LGHDT and CDR2 YNNKEL (reference sequence). The CDR3 totals 14 residues. The CDR3 loop is CASSQWRNMGEQYF. In DNA form, the CDR3 reads TGTGCCAGCAGCCAATGGAGGAATATGGGCGAGCAGTACTTC.

V is TRBV20-1 and J is TRBJ1-1; 7 bases map to TRBD1. CDR1 and CDR2 (germline): DFQATT, SNEGSKA (reference sequence). The CDR3 is made up of 16 amino acids. The V gene end was trimmed by 0 bases and the J gene end by 8 bases; junction bases not matched to a gene: 15. CDR3 amino acids: CSARDPGTGEPQEAFF. In nucleotides, the CDR3 is TGCAGTGCTAGAGATCCGGGAACAGGGGAGCCACAGGAAGCTTTCTTT.

This clonotype was recorded many times. The chain recombines TRBV20-1 with TRBJ2-7; 9 bases line up with TRBD1. Germline V gene sequence: CDR1 DFQATT, CDR2 SNEGSKA (reference sequence). The junction had 3 bases not matched to a gene; V was cut back by 1 base and J by 2 bases. The CDR3 consists of 14 residues. The CDR3 sequence: CSARGGQGTYEQYF. CDR3 sequence (DNA): TGCAGTGCTAGAGGGGGACAGGGAACCTACGAGCAGTACTTC.

The J gene is TRBJ1-1, the V gene TRBV4-2; D might be TRBD1 (6 bases). CDR1 is LGHNA, CDR2 YNFKEQ, per germline. V was trimmed by 7 bases and J by 6 bases, leaving 18 bases between them. The CDR3 runs to 14 residues. CDR3 nucleotides: TGTGCCAGCACCCCTCCGGGGGGCGACGCTGAAGCTTTCTTT. This sequence encodes CASTPPGGDAEAFF.

This clonotype was detected only a few times. The CDR3 sequence: CSVGRVKDYGYTF. In nucleotides, the CDR3 is TGCAGCGTTGGAAGGGTCAAGGACTATGGCTACACCTTC. V is TRBV29-1 and J is TRBJ1-2, with D hard to call. The germline CDR1 and CDR2 sequences are SQVTM and ANQGSEA. Trimming removed 4 bases from V and 3 bases from J, with 12 bases in between. This CDR3 contains 13 residues.

This clonotype was detected a few times. The chain has TRBV15 and TRBJ2-4; 9 bases align to TRBD1. This CDR3 spans 15 amino acids. The germline V gene has CDR1 LNHNV and CDR2 YYDKDF (reference sequence). V lost 3 bases, J lost 8 bases, and 8 bases stayed unmatched. CDR3 in DNA: TGTGCCACCAGCAGCGAGGGAGGACAGGGGTACATTCAGTACTTC. The encoded protein is CATSSEGGQGYIQYF.

In the case of this clonotype: The junction does not match germline at one end; this may be a read error. The rearrangement links TRBV25-1 to TRBJ1-2, with 8 bases identical to TRBD1. Germline CDR1 MGHDK, CDR2 SYGVNS. The CDR3 has 14 residues. In DNA form, the CDR3 reads TGTGCCAGCAGTCCCCGGGACAGGAACTATCGCTACACCTTC. Its translation is CASSPRDRNYRYTF.